Listed below are T cell receptor beta chains from one sample, sequenced in a study of cytomegalovirus exposure and HLA in healthy donors. This table comes from immunoSEQ multiplex PCR, and its TCRdb copy is limited to in-frame clones, with some not included. The sample holds about 160,000 clones, 60% to 85% seen once. The specimen was PBMCs. The receptors were gathered from a woman between 45 and 60 years old in good health and CMV-seropositive. Each CDR3 is given with its conserved first and last residue. Fields, in order: D gene, J gene, clone size, CDR3 length, V gene, CDR3 DNA, CDR3 protein. A D gene is named only where the DNA matches it firmly. The listing skips clone size in some rows; elsewhere it reads once, few, many or a size class.

TRBD2 TRBJ2-3 NA 16 TRBV4-1 TGCGCCAGCAGCCAAGCAGGTAGCGGGGGGACAGATACGCAGTATTTT CASSQAGSGGTDTQYF
TRBD1 TRBJ1-6 NA 14 TRBV5-1 TGCGCCAGCAGCACTGGGACAGTCGGCTCACCCCTCCACTTT CASSTGTVGSPLHF
NA TRBJ1-1 once 11 TRBV6-5 TGTGCCAGCAGCCGCGGTACTGAAGCTTTCTTT CASSRGTEAFF
TRBD2 TRBJ2-3 NA 18 TRBV14 TGTGCCAGCAGCCAAGAGGACGAGATTGGCGGGGGAACAGATACGCAGTATTTT CASSQEDEIGGGTDTQYF
NA TRBJ1-1 few 17 TRBV12-1 TGTGCCAGCAGCTTGATACAGGGGACACTCGAGTGGACTGAAGCTTTCTTT CASSLIQGTLEWTEAFF
NA TRBJ1-1 NA 12 TRBV6-5 TGTGCCAGCAGTTACGAGACGGGTGAAGCTTTCTTT CASSYETGEAFF
TRBD2 TRBJ2-2 NA 16 TRBV7-6 TGTGCCAGCAGCCTAGTGGCTAGCGGGAAGACCGGGGAGCTGTTTTTT CASSLVASGKTGELFF
TRBD2 TRBJ2-3 NA 17 TRBV7-3 TGTGCCAGCAGCCCATCCGGTGGAGCGGGGGATGGAGATACGCAGTATTTT CASSPSGGAGDGDTQYF
NA TRBJ1-6 NA 15 TRBV9 TGTGCCAGCAGCCAGGACACTGGGTATAATTCACCCCTCCACTTT CASSQDTGYNSPLHF
NA TRBJ1-2 NA 16 TRBV19 TGTGCCAGTAGTATTTTCCAATCGGACAGTGCCTATGGCTACACCTTC CASSIFQSDSAYGYTF